A selection of T cell receptor beta chains follows, all from one sample in a study of shared clonotypes between healthy human individuals. Sequenced by immunoSEQ multiplex PCR; TCRdb stores in-frame clones only, minus some. The sample includes about 1 million clones, approximately 70% seen only once; the top ten take about 1.5%. Material: memory CD4+ T cells sorted from blood. The receptors originated from a young man in good health. Each CDR3 is given without its conserved first and last residue.

>TRBJ2-1|TRBV12-5|11
ASGLVRSGEQF
>TRBJ1-4|TRBV21-1|12
ASSRLRANEKLF
>TRBJ1-5|TRBV28|16
ASSPTLWTEYSNQPQH
>TRBJ2-7|TRBV6-5|13
ASSKPGLAGGEQY
>TRBJ2-7|TRBV7-9|10
ASSLSTYEQY
>TRBJ2-5|TRBV19|12
ASSRGLVGETQY
>TRBJ2-3|TRBV12-5|13
ASAPPSGSTDTQY
>TRBJ2-3|TRBV30|13
AWSVRGGSTDTQY
>TRBJ2-7|TRBV7-2|12
ASSPGVARYEQY
>TRBJ1-1|TRBV2|12
ASSAAGANTEAF
>TRBJ1-2|TRBV23-1|12
ASSLGQRDYGYT
>TRBJ2-1|TRBV7-3|9
ASSSGNEQF
>TRBJ2-5|TRBV4-1|14
ASSQEGLAGAETQY
>TRBJ1-3|TRBV27|15
ASSRGSRDFSGNTIY
>TRBJ2-1|TRBV7-2|13
ASSLDGTRSTKQF
>TRBJ2-7|TRBV7-9|15
ASSLPSGGPRSYEQY
>TRBJ2-1|TRBV7-2|15
ASSMGLAASSYNEQF
>TRBJ1-4|TRBV28|12
ASSAGGGGEKLF
>TRBJ1-3|TRBV4-1|15
ASSPDSLFLSGNTIY
>TRBJ1-6|TRBV6-5|10
ASSYGISPLH
>TRBJ1-2|TRBV28|13
ASSQTGTANYGYT
>TRBJ2-1|TRBV9|11
ASSVDLAGEQF
>TRBJ1-3|TRBV5-1|16
ASSPGQGAPASGNTIY
>TRBJ1-6|TRBV28|15
ASSFWRGQLGNSPLH
>TRBJ2-3|TRBV19|14
ASSPTGTRSTDTQY
>TRBJ2-3|TRBV5-1|12
ASSRELFTDTQY
>TRBJ1-2|TRBV28|12
ASSSSTPVSGYT
>TRBJ1-2|TRBV11-2|16
ASSLEFFGTGGSYGYT
>TRBJ1-2|TRBV5-1|13
ASSLALGALYGYT
>TRBJ2-2|TRBV5-1|19
ASSLPTSPPPGLPNTGELF
>TRBJ2-5|TRBV27|13
ASSWGKGGSETQY
>TRBJ1-1|TRBV7-2|14
ASSLAQGLMNTEAF
>TRBJ2-5|TRBV2|13
ASSEDRGGWETQY
>TRBJ2-2|TRBV28|13
ASRERTKQYRELF
>TRBJ1-5|TRBV15|11
ATSDRSNQPQH
>TRBJ2-5|TRBV6-6|12
ASRTVRGQETQY
>TRBJ2-5|TRBV30|10
AWSHSEETQY
>TRBJ2-3|TRBV5-1|13
ASSLEASGTDTQY
>TRBJ2-7|TRBV7-2|12
ASSLGTGPYEQY
>TRBJ2-5|TRBV7-2|14
ASSFLAGQGPETQY
>TRBJ1-5|TRBV28|10
ASTLSNQPQH
>TRBJ1-5|TRBV5-8|13
ASSLARRGDQPQH
>TRBJ2-2|TRBV7-9|13
ASSPRAGATGELF
>TRBJ1-2|TRBV19|16
ASSNLRQGGSTSYGYT
>TRBJ1-2|TRBV23-1|11
ASPGGGTLGYT
>TRBJ2-7|TRBV7-2|15
ASSLGQGATPIYEQY
>TRBJ2-7|TRBV6-5|11
ATQEVAGGEQY
>TRBJ1-6|TRBV27|11
ASSLRQNSPLH
>TRBJ2-1|TRBV4-1|11
ASSQTEYNEQF
>TRBJ2-7|TRBV27|13
ASSLSRGGFYEQY
>TRBJ1-1|TRBV7-2|12
ASRGREGGTEAF
>TRBJ1-1|TRBV14|11
ASSRVLNTEAF
>TRBJ1-1|TRBV5-1|15
ASSLGQSARLDTEAF
>TRBJ1-5|TRBV10-2|12
ASSDRYSNQPQH